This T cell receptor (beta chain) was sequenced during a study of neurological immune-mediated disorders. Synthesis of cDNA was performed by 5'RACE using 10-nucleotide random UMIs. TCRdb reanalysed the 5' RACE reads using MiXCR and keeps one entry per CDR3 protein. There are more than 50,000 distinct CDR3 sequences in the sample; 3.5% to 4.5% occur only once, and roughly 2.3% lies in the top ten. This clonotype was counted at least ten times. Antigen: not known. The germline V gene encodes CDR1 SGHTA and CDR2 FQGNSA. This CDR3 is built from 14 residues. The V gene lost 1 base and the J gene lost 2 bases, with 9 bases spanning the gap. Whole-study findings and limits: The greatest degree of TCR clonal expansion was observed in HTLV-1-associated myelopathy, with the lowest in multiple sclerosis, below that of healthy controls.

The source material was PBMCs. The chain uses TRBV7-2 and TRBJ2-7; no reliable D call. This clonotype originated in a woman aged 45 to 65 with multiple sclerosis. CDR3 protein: CASSLVGPTYEQYF. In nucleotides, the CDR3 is TGTGCCAGCAGCTTAGTCGGCCCTACCTACGAGCAGTACTTC.